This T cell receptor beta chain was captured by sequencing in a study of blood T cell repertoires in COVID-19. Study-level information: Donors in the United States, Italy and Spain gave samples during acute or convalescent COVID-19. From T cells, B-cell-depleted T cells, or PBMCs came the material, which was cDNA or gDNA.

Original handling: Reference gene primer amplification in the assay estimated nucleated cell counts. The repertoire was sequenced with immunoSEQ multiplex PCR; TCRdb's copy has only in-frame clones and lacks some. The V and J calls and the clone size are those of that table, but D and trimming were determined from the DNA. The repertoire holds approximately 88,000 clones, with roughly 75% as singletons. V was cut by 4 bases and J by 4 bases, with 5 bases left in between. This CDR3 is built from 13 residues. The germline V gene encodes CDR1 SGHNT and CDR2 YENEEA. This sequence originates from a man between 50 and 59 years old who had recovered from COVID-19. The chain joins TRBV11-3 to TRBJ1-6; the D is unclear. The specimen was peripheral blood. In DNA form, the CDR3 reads TGTGCCAGCAGCTCGACTTATAATTCACCCCTCCACTTT. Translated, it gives CASSSTYNSPLHF.